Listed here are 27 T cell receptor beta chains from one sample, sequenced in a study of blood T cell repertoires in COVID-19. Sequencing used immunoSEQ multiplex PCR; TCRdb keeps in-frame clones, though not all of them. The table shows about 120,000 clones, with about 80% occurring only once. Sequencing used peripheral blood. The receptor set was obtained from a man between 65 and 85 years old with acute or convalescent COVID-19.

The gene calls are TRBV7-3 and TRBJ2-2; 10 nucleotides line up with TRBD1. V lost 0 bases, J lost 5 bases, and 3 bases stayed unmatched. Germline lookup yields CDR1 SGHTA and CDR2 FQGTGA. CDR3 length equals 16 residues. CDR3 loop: CASSLTWDRGTGELFF. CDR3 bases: TGTGCCAGCAGCTTAACTTGGGACAGGGGAACCGGGGAGCTGTTTTTT. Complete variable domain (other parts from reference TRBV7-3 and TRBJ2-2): GAGVSQTPSNKVTEKGKYVELRCDPISGHTALYWYRQSLGQGPEFLIYFQGTGAADDSGLPNDRFFAVRPEGSVSTLKIQRTERGDSAVYLCASSLTWDRGTGELFFGEGSRLTVL.

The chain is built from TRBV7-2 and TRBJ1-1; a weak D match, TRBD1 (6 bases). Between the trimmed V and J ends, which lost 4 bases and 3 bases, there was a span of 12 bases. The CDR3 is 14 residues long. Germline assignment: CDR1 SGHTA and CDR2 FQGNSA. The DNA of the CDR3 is TGTGCCAGCAGCTCGACAGGTTTTTACACTGAAGCTTTCTTT. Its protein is CASSSTGFYTEAFF. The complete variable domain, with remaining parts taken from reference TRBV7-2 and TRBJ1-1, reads GAGVSQSPSNKVTEKGKDVELRCDPISGHTALYWYRQSLGQGLEFLIYFQGNSAPDKSGLPSDRFSAERTGGSVSTLTIQRTQQEDSAVYLCASSSTGFYTEAFFGQGTRLTVV.

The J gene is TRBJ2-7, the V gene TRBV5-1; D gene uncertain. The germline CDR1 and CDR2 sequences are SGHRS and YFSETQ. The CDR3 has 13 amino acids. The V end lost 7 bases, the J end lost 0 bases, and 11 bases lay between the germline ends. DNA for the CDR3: TGCGCCAGCTGCCCCGGGTCCTCCTACGAGCAGTACTTC. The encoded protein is CASCPGSSYEQYF.

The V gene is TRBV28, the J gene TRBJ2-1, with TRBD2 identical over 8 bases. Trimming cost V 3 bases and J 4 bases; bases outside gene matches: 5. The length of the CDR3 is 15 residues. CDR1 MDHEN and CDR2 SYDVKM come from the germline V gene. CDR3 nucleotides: TGTGCCAGCAGTTTCGGGGGGGCGCGGTACAATGAGCAGTTCTTC. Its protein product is CASSFGGARYNEQFF.

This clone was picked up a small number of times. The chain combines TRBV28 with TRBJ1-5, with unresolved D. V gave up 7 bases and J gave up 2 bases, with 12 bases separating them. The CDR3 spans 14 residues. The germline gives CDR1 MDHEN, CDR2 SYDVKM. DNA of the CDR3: TGTGCCAGCACTCAGGCATGGGGCAATCAGCCCCAGCATTTT. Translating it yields CASTQAWGNQPQHF.

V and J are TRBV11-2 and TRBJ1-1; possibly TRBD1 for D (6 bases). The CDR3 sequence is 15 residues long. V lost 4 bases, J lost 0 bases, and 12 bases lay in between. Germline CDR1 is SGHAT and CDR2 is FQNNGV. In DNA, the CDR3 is TGTGCCAGCAGCTCACGGGGGGCCTTGAACACTGAAGCTTTCTTT. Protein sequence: CASSSRGALNTEAFF.

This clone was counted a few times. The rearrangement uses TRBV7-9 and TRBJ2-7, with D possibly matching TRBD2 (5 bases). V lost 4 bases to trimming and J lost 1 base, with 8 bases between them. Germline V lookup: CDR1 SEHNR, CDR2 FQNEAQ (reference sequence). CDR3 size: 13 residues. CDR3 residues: CASSSPGSYEQYF. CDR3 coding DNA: TGTGCCAGCAGCTCCCCGGGGTCCTACGAGCAGTACTTC.

Here the CDR3 DNA reads TGTGCCAGCAGTGAACCTCTGGGGACAGGGGGCTTTGCCAAAAACATTCAGTACTTC. It codes for CASSEPLGTGGFAKNIQYF. J is TRBJ2-4 and V is TRBV2, with 12 bases aligning to TRBD1. The CDR3 runs to 19 residues. The V gene's germline CDR1 is SNHLY and CDR2 FYNNEI. V gave up 2 bases and J gave up 1 base; unmatched junction bases: 9.

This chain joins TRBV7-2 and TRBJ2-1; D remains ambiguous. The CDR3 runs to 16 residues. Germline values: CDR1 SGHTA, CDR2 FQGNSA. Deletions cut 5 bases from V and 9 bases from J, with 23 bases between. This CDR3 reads CASSPPPSLGQREQFF. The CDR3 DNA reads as TGTGCCAGCAGCCCTCCCCCCTCCTTGGGCCAACGTGAGCAGTTCTTC.

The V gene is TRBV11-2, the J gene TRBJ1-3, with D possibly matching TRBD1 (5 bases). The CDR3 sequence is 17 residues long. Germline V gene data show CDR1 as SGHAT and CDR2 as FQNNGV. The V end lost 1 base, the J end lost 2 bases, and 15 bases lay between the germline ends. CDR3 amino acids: CASSLAHGAGPGNTIYF. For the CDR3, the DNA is TGTGCCAGCAGCTTAGCCCATGGGGCAGGGCCTGGAAACACCATATATTTT.

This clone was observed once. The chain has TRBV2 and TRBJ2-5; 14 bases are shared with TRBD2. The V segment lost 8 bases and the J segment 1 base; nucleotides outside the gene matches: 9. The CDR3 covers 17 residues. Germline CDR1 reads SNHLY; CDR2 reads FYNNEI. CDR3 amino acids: CASGGTSGGVGQETQYF. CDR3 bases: TGTGCCAGCGGGGGGACTAGCGGGGGAGTAGGCCAAGAGACCCAGTACTTC.

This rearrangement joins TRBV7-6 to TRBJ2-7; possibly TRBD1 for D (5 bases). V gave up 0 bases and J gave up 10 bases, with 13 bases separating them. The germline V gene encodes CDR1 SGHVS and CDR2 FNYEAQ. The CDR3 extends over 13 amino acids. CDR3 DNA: TGTGCCAGCAGCTTAGCGGGGCAAACAGACCAGTACTTC. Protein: CASSLAGQTDQYF.

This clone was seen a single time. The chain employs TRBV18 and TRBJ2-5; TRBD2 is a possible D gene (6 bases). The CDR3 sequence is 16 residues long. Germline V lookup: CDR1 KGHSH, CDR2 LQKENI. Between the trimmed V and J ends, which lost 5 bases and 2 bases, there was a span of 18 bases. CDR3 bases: TGTGCCAGCTCAGTATCATTGTGGCGGGGTCAAGAGACCCAGTACTTC. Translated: CASSVSLWRGQETQYF.

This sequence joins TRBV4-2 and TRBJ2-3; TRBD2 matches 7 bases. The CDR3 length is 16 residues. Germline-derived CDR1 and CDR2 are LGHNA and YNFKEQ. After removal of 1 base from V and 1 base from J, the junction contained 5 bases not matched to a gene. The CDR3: CASSQAAGAGTDTQYF. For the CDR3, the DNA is TGTGCCAGCAGCCAAGCGGCGGGAGCAGGCACAGATACGCAGTATTTT.

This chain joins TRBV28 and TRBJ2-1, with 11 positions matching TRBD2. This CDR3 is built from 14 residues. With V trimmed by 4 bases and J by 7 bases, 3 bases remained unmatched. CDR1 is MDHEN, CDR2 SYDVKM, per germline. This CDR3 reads CASSSGLAVNEQFF. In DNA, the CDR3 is TGTGCCAGCAGTTCGGGACTAGCGGTAAATGAGCAGTTCTTC.

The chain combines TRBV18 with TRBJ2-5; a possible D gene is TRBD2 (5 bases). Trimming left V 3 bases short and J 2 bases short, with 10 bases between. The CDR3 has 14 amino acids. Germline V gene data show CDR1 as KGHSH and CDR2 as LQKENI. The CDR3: CASSPGAGQETQYF. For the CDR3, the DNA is TGTGCCAGCTCACCGGGCGCGGGTCAAGAGACCCAGTACTTC.

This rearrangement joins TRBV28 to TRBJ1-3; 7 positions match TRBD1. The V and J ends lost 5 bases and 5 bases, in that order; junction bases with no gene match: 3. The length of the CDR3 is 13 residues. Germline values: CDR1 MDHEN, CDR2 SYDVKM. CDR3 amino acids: CASSQTGRNTIYF. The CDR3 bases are TGTGCCAGCAGTCAGACAGGGCGAAACACCATATATTTT.

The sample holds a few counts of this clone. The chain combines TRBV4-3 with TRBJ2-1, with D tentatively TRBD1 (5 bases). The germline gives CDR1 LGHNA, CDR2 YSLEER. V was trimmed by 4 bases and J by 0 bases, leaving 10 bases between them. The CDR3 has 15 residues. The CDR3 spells CASSLTDTSYNEQFF. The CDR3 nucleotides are TGCGCCAGCAGCCTTACGGACACCTCCTACAATGAGCAGTTCTTC.

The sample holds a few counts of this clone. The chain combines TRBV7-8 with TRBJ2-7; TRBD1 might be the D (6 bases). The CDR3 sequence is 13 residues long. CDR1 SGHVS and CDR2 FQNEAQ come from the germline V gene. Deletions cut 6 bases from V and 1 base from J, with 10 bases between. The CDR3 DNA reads TGTGCCAGCAGGGGACACTTTTCCTACGAGCAGTACTTC. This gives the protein CASRGHFSYEQYF.

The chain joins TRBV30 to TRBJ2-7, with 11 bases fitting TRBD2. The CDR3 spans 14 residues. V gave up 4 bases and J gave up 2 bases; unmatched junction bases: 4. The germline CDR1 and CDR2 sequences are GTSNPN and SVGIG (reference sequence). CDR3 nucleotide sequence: TGTGCCTGGAAAGGGACTAGCGGCCCCTACGAGCAGTACTTC. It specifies CAWKGTSGPYEQYF. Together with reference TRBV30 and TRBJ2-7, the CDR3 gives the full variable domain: SQTIHQWPATLVQPVGSPLSLECTVEGTSNPNLYWYRQAAGRGLQLLFYSVGIGQISSEVPQNLSASRPQDRQFILSSKKLLLSDSGFYLCAWKGTSGPYEQYFGPGTRLTVT.

CDR3 in DNA: TGCAGCGTTGAATTCCGGGACAGGGGTCCAGATACGCAGTATTTT. Its translation: CSVEFRDRGPDTQYF. This chain uses TRBV29-1 with TRBJ2-3, with 10 bases fitting TRBD1. The V gene end was trimmed by 2 bases and the J gene end by 4 bases; junction bases not matched to a gene: 6. The CDR3 extends over 15 amino acids. Germline V lookup: CDR1 SQVTM, CDR2 ANQGSEA.

The CDR3 protein is CASSRQGIAKNIQYF. Here the CDR3 DNA reads TGTGCCAGCAGCCGACAGGGAATAGCCAAAAACATTCAGTACTTC. V usage is TRBV5-5 and J usage is TRBJ2-4, with 7 bases aligning to TRBD1. The CDR3 is made up of 15 amino acids. Germline CDR1 SGHKS, CDR2 YYEKEE (reference sequence). J was trimmed by 0 bases and V by 4 bases; bases with no gene match: 4.

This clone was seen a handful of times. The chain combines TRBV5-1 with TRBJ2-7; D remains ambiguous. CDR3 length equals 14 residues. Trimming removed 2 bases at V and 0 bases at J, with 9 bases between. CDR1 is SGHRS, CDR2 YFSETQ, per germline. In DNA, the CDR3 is TGCGCCAGCAGCTTAGTGGCCAACTCCTACGAGCAGTACTTC. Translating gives CASSLVANSYEQYF.

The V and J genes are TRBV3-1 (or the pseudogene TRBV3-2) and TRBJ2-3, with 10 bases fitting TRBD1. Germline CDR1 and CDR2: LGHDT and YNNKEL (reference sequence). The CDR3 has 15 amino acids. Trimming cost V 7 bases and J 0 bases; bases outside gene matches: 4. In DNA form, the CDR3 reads TGTGCCAGCACCACGGGACAGGGGAGCACAGATACGCAGTATTTT. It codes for CASTTGQGSTDTQYF.

The CDR3 DNA is TGTGCCACAAGACTAGCGATATACAATGAGCAGTTCTTC. This encodes CATRLAIYNEQFF. The V call is TRBV12-3 or TRBV12-4, the J call TRBJ2-1; 8 bases fit TRBD2. The CDR3 has 13 amino acids. V shed 10 bases, J shed 4 bases, and the junction held 6 bases outside the gene matches.

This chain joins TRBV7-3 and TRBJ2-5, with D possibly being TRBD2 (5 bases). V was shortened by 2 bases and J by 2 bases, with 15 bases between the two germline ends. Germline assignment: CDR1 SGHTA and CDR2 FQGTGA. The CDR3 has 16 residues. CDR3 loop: CASSLGVRADQETQYF. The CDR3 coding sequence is TGTGCCAGCAGCTTAGGGGTGCGGGCGGATCAAGAGACCCAGTACTTC.

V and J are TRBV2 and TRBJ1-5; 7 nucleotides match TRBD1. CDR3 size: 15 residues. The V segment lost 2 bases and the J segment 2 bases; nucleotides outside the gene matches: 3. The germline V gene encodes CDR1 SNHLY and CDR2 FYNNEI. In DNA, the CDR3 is TGTGCCAGCAGTGAACGGCAGGGGGGCAATCAGCCCCAGCATTTT. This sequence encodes CASSERQGGNQPQHF.